The 2 T cell receptor beta chains given below trace back to one sample, sequenced in a study of untreated major depressive disorder. Whole-study findings and limits: TRBV05-01 (Vbeta 5.1) usage was higher in CD4+ T cells of depressed patients than controls.

Libraries were prepared by immunoSEQ multiplex PCR; TCRdb keeps only in-frame clonotypes and omits some of them. The sample yields 10,000 to 15,000 clones, roughly 91% seen once. The antigens for these receptors are not known. Sequenced material: CD4+ T cells from PBMCs. These receptors were taken from a man aged 25-45 years with major depressive disorder.

The chain has TRBV29-1 and TRBJ2-5; unclear D gene. This CDR3 contains 13 residues. Germline V lookup: CDR1 SQVTM, CDR2 ANQGSEA. V was pared by 5 bases and J by 3 bases, with 13 bases between. CDR3 amino acids: CSVMSRLKETQYF. CDR3 nucleotides: TGCAGCGTTATGTCCCGTCTTAAAGAGACCCAGTACTTC. The complete variable domain, with remaining parts taken from reference TRBV29-1 and TRBJ2-5, reads SAVISQKPSRDICQRGTSLTIQCQVDSQVTMMFWYRQQPGQSLTLIATANQGSEATYESGFVIDKFPISRPNLTFSTLTVSNMSPEDSSIYLCSVMSRLKETQYFGPGTRLLVL.

The rearrangement uses TRBV30 and TRBJ1-1; D uncertain. The V end was cut by 1 base, the J end by 0 bases, with 6 bases between. Germline V gene lookup returns CDR1 GTSNPN and CDR2 SVGIG (reference sequence). The CDR3 loop spans 13 amino acids. CDR3 sequence (DNA): TGTGCCTGGAGTGAGGGTTTGAACACTGAAGCTTTCTTT. This codes for CAWSEGLNTEAFF. Together with reference TRBV30 and TRBJ1-1, the CDR3 gives the full variable domain: SQTIHQWPATLVQPVGSPLSLECTVEGTSNPNLYWYRQAAGRGLQLLFYSVGIGQISSEVPQNLSASRPQDRQFILSSKKLLLSDSGFYLCAWSEGLNTEAFFGQGTRLTVV.